This is a list of T cell receptor beta chains from one sample in a study of T cell responses to AZD1222 COVID-19 vaccine. Clones were sequenced by immunoSEQ multiplex PCR, and TCRdb holds only the in-frame ones, with some missing. This table holds fewer than 90,000 clones, over 80% found once. This sample comprised peripheral blood, obtained 28 days after the second AZD1222 dose. These receptors were obtained from an adult who received the AZD1222 COVID-19 vaccine. Each CDR3 is given with its conserved first and last residue. Clone size, where shown, is once, few, many, or a class for clones that have expanded.

j_gene,abundance,v_gene,len,CDR3aa
TRBJ1-1,.,TRBV19,13,CASRTDMNTEAFF
TRBJ1-5,.,TRBV16,16,CASSPGQAYSNQPQHF
TRBJ2-7,.,TRBV9,15,CASSPTTGSSYEQYF
TRBJ2-1,.,TRBV7-9,13,CASSSNLGNEQFF
TRBJ2-2,.,TRBV10-3,13,CAISESDTGELFF
TRBJ1-1,.,TRBV4-1,14,CASSQPTRATEAFF
TRBJ2-3,.,TRBV5-1,16,CASSGGTGGRTDTQYF
TRBJ1-3,once,TRBV2,19,CASSLGVRRASSSGNTIYF
TRBJ1-1,.,TRBV3-1/TRBV3-2,14,CASTRSRMNTEAFF
TRBJ2-7,.,TRBV7-2,16,CASRRSLAGGTYEQYF
TRBJ1-2,.,TRBV28,12,CASSTLTYGYTF
TRBJ2-1,.,TRBV10-2,15,CASSNLAGPYNEQFF
TRBJ2-1,once,TRBV19,13,CASSIVPGPEQFF
TRBJ1-5,once,TRBV2,13,CASSGQFNQPQHF
TRBJ1-2,.,TRBV7-2,15,CASSRRQGSDYGYTF
TRBJ2-7,.,TRBV11-2,12,CASSPPDEKQYF
TRBJ2-1,.,TRBV4-1,13,CASSVRTSGEQFF
TRBJ1-5,.,TRBV7-2,19,CASSLAGGLVGSPNQPQHF
TRBJ2-6,.,TRBV7-3,16,CASSLEGAAGANVLTF
TRBJ2-1,few,TRBV28,15,CASSFGTSGSYEQFF
TRBJ2-7,.,TRBV7-3,15,CASSLAGQGPYEQYF
TRBJ1-5,once,TRBV6-5,15,CASSYRSGANQPQHF
TRBJ1-2,.,TRBV5-1,14,CASSPSGRSYGYTF
TRBJ2-1,.,TRBV7-8,20,CASSLDTSGTIVWGDNEQFF
TRBJ1-3,.,TRBV30,13,CAWNRGFGNTIYF
TRBJ2-7,.,TRBV18,12,CASSRLQYEQYF
TRBJ1-2,once,TRBV2,17,CASRFRMKGQGVFGYTF
TRBJ1-6,.,TRBV25-1,14,CASSGDRGNSPLHF
TRBJ2-1,.,TRBV7-8,15,CASSFGTGVSNEQFF
TRBJ1-3,.,TRBV6-5,15,CASSKDRDPGNTIYF
TRBJ2-3,.,TRBV7-9,12,CASSSNTDTQYF
TRBJ2-5,.,TRBV29-1,14,CSVAGQVKQETQYF
TRBJ2-1,.,TRBV19,15,CASTPTGSSYNEQFF
TRBJ1-1,.,TRBV3-1/TRBV3-2,14,CASSQDWVNTEAFF
TRBJ2-5,.,TRBV18,13,CASSPGVWETQYF
TRBJ1-5,.,TRBV9,19,CASSADPRTACSGNQPQHF
TRBJ2-7,.,TRBV30,14,CAWSAGGALYEQYF
TRBJ2-2,.,TRBV2,14,CASSYTSPTGELFF
TRBJ1-1,.,TRBV28,15,CASSLWAGGDTEAFF
TRBJ1-3,.,TRBV27,15,CASSLSGVTGNTIYF
TRBJ2-1,.,TRBV30,12,CAWSVNGNEQFF
TRBJ2-7,.,TRBV9,14,CASSGRDISYEQYF
TRBJ2-2,.,TRBV4-2,14,CASSQVDWTGELFF
TRBJ1-1,.,TRBV9,14,CASSPEVGSTEAFF
TRBJ2-2,.,TRBV11-2,15,CASSIRTGNTGELFF
TRBJ1-1,.,TRBV6-6,12,CATMGGGTEAFF
TRBJ2-5,.,TRBV6-6,13,CASSYSRGGTQYF
TRBJ2-2,.,TRBV9,15,CASSVMDTYTGELFF
TRBJ2-5,.,TRBV7-7,14,CASSSSVYQETQYF
TRBJ2-7,.,TRBV9,16,CASSGSSGGAPGEQYF
TRBJ2-1,.,TRBV7-6,15,CASSFDRGLYNEQFF
TRBJ1-2,.,TRBV7-8,13,CASSLQGRYGYTF
TRBJ1-5,.,TRBV27,17,CASSLSIGVSPNQPQHF
TRBJ2-7,.,TRBV30,14,CAWNRQGISYEQYF
TRBJ2-7,few,TRBV29-1,15,CSVEAGAKGLYEQYF